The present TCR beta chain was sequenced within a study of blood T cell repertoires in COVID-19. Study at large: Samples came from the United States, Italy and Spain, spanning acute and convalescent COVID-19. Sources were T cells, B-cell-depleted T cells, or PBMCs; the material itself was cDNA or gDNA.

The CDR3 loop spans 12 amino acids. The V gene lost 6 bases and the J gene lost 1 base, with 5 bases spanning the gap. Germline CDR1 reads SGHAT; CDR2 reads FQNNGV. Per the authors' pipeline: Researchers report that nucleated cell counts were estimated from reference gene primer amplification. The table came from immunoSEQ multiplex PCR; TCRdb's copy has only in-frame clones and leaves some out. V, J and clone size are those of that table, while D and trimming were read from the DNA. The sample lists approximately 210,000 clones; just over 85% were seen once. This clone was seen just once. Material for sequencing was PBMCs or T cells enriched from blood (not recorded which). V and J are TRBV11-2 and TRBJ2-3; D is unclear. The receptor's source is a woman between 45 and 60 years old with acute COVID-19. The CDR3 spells CASRRGTDTQYF. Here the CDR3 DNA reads TGTGCCAGCAGACGCGGCACAGATACGCAGTATTTT.